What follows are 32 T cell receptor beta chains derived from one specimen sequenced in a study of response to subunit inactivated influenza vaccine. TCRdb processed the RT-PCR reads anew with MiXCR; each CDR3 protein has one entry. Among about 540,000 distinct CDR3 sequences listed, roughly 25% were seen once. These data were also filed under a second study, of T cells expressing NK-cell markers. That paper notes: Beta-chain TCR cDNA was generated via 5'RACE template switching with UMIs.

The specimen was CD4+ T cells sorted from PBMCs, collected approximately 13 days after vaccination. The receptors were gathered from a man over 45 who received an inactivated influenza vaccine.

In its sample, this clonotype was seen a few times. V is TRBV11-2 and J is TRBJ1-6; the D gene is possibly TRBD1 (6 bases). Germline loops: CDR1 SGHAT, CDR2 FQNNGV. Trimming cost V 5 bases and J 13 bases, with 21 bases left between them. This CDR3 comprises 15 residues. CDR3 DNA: TGTGCCAGCAGCCCGACCTTAGGGGGGGCATTTCCCCTCCACTTT. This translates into CASSPTLGGAFPLHF. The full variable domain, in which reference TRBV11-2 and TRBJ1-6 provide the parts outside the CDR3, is EAGVAQSPRYKIIEKRQSVAFWCNPISGHATLYWYQQILGQGPKLLIQFQNNGVVDDSQLPKDRFSAERLKGVDSTLKIQPAKLEDSAVYLCASSPTLGGAFPLHFGNGTRLTVT.

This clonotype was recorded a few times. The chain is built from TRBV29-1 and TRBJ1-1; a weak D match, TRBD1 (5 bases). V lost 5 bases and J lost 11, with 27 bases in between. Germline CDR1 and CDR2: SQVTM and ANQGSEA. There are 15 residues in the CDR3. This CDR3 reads CSVRPLMTVGSGAFF. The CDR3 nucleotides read TGCAGCGTTCGTCCCCTTATGACAGTGGGATCGGGCGCTTTCTTT.

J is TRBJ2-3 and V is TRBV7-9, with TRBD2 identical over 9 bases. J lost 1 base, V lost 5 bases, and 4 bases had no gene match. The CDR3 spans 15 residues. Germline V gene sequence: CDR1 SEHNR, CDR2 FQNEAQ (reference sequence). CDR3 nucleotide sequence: TGTGCCAGCAGCGCGCGGGGGGGTGGCACAGATACGCAGTATTTT. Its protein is CASSARGGGTDTQYF. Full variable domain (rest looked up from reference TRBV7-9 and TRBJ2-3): DTGVSQNPRHKITKRGQNVTFRCDPISEHNRLYWYRQTLGQGPEFLTYFQNEAQLEKSRLLSDRFSAERPKGSFSTLEIQRTEQGDSAMYLCASSARGGGTDTQYFGPGTRLTVL.

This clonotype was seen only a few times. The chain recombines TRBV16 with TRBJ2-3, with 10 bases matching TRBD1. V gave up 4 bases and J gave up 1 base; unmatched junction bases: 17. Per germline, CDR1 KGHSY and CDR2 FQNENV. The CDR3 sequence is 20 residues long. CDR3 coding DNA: TGTGCCAGCAGCCCCCGCCGGGGGACAGGGGCCTTCCTGGGCACAGATACGCAGTATTTT. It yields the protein CASSPRRGTGAFLGTDTQYF.

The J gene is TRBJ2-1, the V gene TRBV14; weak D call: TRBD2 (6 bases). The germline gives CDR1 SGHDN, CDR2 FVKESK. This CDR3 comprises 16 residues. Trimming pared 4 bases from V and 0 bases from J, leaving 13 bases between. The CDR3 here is CASSRIPGSSYNEQFF. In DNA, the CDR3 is TGTGCCAGCAGCCGGATTCCCGGGAGCTCCTACAATGAGCAGTTCTTC.

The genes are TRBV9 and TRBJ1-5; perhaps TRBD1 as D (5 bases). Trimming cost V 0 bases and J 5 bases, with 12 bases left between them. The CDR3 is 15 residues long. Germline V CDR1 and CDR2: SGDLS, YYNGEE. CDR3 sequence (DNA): TGTGCCAGCAGCGTAGAGGGCAGGGAGGATCAGCCCCAGCATTTT. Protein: CASSVEGREDQPQHF.

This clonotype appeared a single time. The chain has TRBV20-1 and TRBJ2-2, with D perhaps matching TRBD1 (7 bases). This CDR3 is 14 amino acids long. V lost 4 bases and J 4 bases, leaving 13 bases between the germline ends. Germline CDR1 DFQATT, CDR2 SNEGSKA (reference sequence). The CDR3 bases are TGCAGTGCTATCAGGGGGAGGTCCACCGGGGAGCTGTTTTTT. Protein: CSAIRGRSTGELFF.

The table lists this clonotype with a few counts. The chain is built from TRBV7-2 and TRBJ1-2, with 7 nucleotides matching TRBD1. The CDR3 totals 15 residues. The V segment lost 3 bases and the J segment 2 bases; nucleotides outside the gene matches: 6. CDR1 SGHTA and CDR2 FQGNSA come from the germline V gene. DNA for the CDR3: TGTGCCAGCAGCTTCCGACAGGGCGGAAACTATGGCTACACCTTC. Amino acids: CASSFRQGGNYGYTF. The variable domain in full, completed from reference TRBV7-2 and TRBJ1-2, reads GAGVSQSPSNKVTEKGKDVELRCDPISGHTALYWYRQSLGQGLEFLIYFQGNSAPDKSGLPSDRFSAERTGGSVSTLTIQRTQQEDSAVYLCASSFRQGGNYGYTFGSGTRLTVV.

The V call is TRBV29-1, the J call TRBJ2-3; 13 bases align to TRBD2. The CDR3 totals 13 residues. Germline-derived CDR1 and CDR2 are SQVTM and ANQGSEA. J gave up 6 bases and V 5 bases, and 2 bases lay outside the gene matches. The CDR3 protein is CSVRLAGGDTQYF. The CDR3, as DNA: TGCAGCGTTAGACTAGCGGGGGGTGATACGCAGTATTTT.

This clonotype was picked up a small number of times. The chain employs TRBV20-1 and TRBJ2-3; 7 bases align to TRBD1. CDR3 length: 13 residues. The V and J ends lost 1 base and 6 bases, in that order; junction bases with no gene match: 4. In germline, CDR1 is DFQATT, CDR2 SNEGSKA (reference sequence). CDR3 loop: CSARVPTGDTQYF. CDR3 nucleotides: TGCAGTGCTAGAGTCCCGACAGGGGATACGCAGTATTTT.

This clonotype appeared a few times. In DNA form, the CDR3 reads TGCGCCAGCAGCTTGAGGCAGGAAGAGACCCAGTACTTC. Its protein product is CASSLRQEETQYF. The chain uses TRBV5-1 and TRBJ2-5; D ambiguous. CDR1 and CDR2 (germline): SGHRS, YFSETQ. The V gene lost 1 base and the J gene lost 3 bases, with 7 bases spanning the gap. The CDR3 covers 13 residues. Supplemented by reference TRBV5-1 and TRBJ2-5, the full variable domain reads KAGVTQTPRYLIKTRGQQVTLSCSPISGHRSVSWYQQTPGQGLQFLFEYFSETQRNKGNFPGRFSGRQFSNSRSEMNVSTLELGDSALYLCASSLRQEETQYFGPGTRLLVL.

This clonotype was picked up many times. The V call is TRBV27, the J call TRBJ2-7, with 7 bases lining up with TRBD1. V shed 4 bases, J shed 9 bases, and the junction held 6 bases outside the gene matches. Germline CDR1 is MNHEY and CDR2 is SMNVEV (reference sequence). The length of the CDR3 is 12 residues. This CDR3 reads CASSYTGARQYF. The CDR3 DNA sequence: TGTGCCAGCAGTTACACAGGGGCAAGGCAGTACTTC.

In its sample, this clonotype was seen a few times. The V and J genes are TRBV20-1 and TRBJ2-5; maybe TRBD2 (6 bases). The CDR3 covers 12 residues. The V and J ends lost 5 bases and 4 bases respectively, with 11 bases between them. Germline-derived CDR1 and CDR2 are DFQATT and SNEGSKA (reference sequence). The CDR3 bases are TGCAGTGCTGTACGGACTACAGAGACCCAGTACTTC. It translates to CSAVRTTETQYF.

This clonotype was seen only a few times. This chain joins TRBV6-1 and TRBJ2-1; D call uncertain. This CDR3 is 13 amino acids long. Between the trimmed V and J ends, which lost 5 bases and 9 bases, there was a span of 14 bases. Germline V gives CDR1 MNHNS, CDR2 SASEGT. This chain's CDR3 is CASSPHLKGEQFF. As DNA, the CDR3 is TGTGCCAGCAGTCCTCACCTAAAAGGTGAGCAGTTCTTC.

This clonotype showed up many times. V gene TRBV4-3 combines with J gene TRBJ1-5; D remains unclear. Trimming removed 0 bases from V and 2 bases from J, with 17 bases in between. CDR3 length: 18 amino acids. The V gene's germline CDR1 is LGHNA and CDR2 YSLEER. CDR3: CASSQEWEGKRGNQPQHF. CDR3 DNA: TGCGCCAGCAGCCAAGAGTGGGAGGGAAAGAGAGGCAATCAGCCCCAGCATTTT.

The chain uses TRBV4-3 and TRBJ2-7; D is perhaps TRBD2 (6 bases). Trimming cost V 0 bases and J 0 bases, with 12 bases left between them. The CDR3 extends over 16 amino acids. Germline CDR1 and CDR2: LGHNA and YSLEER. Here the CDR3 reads CASSQETATSSYEQYF. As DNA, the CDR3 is TGCGCCAGCAGCCAAGAGACAGCGACTAGCTCCTACGAGCAGTACTTC.

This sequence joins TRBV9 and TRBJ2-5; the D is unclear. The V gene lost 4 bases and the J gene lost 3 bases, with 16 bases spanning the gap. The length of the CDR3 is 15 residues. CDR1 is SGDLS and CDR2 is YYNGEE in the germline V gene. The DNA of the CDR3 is TGTGCCAGCAGCACCGGTGGCCTGGCGGAAGAGACCCAGTACTTC. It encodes CASSTGGLAEETQYF.

CDR3 bases: TGTGCCAGCAGTCCTAACCCATTTGACAGGGGCAGGTACGAGCAGTACTTC. Translated: CASSPNPFDRGRYEQYF. This chain links TRBV2 with TRBJ2-7; 8 bases line up with TRBD1. With 5 bases clipped from V and 4 bases from J, the junction kept 16 bases outside the gene matches. The CDR3 sequence is 17 residues long. The germline gives CDR1 SNHLY, CDR2 FYNNEI.

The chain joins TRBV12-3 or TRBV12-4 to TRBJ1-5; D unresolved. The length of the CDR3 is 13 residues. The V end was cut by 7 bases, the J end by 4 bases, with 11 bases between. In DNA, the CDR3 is TGTGCCAGCAAACTAGGGCGAAATCAGCCCCAGCATTTT. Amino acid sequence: CASKLGRNQPQHF.

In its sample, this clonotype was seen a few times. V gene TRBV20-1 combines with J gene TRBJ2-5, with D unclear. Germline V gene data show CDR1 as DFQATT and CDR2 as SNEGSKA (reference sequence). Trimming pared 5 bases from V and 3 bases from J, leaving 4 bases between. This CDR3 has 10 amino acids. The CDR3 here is CSAQKETQYF. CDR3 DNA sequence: TGCAGTGCTCAAAAAGAGACCCAGTACTTC.

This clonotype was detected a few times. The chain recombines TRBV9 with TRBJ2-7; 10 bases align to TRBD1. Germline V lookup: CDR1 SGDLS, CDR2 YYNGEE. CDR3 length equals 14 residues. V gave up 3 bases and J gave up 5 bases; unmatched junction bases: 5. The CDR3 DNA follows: TGTGCCAGCAGCGCGCCGGGACAGGGGAACGAGCAGTACTTC. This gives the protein CASSAPGQGNEQYF.

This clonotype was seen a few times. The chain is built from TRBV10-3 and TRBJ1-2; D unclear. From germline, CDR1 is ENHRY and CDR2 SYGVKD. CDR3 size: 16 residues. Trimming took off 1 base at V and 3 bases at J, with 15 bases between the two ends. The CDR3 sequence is CAISEFVVQKDYGYTF. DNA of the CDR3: TGTGCCATCAGTGAGTTCGTGGTCCAAAAGGACTATGGCTACACCTTC.

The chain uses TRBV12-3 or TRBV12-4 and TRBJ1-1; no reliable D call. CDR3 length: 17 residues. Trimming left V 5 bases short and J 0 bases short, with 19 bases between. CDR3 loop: CASSHDFGLPLNTEAFF. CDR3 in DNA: TGTGCCAGCAGTCACGACTTCGGGCTTCCTTTGAACACTGAAGCTTTCTTT.

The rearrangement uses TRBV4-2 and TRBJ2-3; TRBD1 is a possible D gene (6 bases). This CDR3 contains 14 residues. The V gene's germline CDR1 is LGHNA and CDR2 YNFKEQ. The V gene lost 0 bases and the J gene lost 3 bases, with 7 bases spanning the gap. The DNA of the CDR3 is TGTGCCAGCAGCCAAGATGGACAGACAGATACGCAGTATTTT. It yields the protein CASSQDGQTDTQYF.

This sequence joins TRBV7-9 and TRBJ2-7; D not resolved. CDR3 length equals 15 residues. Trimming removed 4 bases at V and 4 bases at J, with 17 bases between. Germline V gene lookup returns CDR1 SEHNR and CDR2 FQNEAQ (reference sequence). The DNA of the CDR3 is TGTGCCAGCAGCTCTCACTTAAACAGAGTATACGAGCAGTACTTC. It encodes CASSSHLNRVYEQYF.

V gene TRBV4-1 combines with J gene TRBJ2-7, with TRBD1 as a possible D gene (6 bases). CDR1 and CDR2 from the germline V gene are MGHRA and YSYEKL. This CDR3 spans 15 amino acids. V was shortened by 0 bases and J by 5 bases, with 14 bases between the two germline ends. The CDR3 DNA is TGCGCCAGCAGCCAAGAACAGGGACCAAGAGACGAGCAGTACTTC. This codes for CASSQEQGPRDEQYF.

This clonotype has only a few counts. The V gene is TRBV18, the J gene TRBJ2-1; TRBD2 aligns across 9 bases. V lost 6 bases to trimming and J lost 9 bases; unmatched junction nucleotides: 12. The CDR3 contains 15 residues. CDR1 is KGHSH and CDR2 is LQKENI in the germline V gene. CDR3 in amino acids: CASSPLAGARVEQFF. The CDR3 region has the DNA TGTGCCAGCTCCCCCTTAGCGGGGGCCCGGGTTGAGCAGTTCTTC.

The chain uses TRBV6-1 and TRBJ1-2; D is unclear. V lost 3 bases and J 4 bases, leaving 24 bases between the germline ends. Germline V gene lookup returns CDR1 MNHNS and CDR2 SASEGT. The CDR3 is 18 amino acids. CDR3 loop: CASSERFWRVSGIYGYTF. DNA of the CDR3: TGTGCCAGCAGTGAGCGTTTTTGGAGGGTGTCGGGTATCTATGGCTACACCTTC.

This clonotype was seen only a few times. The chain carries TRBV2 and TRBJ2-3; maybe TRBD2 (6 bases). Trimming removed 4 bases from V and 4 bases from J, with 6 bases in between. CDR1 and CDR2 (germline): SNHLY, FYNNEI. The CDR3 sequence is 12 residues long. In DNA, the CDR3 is TGTGCCAGCAGTGGGGGGGCAGATACGCAGTATTTT. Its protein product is CASSGGADTQYF.

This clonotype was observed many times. The CDR3 bases are TGTGCCAGCAGTTCGGACAGAGACTACGAGCAGTACTTC. Translated, it gives CASSSDRDYEQYF. The V gene is TRBV12-3 or TRBV12-4, the J gene TRBJ2-7, with a possible D match to TRBD1 (6 bases). This CDR3 has 13 residues. The ends were cut back, 4 bases at V and 3 bases at J, with 10 bases in the middle.

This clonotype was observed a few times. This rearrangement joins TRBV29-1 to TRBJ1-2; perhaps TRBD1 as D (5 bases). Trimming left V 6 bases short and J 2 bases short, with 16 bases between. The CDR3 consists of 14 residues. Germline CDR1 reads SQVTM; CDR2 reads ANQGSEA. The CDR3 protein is CSVGGLAENYGYTF. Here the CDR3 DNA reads TGCAGCGTGGGGGGTCTGGCAGAGAACTATGGCTACACCTTC.

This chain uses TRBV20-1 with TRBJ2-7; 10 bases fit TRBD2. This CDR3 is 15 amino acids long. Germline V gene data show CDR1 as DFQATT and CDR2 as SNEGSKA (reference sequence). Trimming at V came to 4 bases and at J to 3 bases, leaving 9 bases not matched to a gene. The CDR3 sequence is CSATRLAGGLYEQYF. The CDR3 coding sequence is TGCAGTGCTACCCGTTTAGCGGGAGGCCTCTACGAGCAGTACTTC.